The 23 T cell receptor beta chains given below trace back to one sample, sequenced in a study of T cell responses to AZD1222 COVID-19 vaccine. Some clones are missing from TCRdb's copy, which holds only in-frame ones; the method was immunoSEQ multiplex PCR. The sample has over 120,000 clones, approximately 90% seen once. The specimen comprised peripheral blood, sampled on day 0 of AZD1222 vaccination. These receptors were obtained from an adult in good health.

The chain joins TRBV14 to TRBJ2-5; a weak D match, TRBD2 (5 bases). The CDR3 is 13 amino acids. Germline CDR1 reads SGHDN; CDR2 reads FVKESK. Trimming left V 3 bases short and J 7 bases short, with 12 bases between. This chain's CDR3 is CASSQEPEGTQYF. The DNA of the CDR3 is TGTGCCAGCAGCCAGGAACCAGAGGGGACCCAGTACTTC.

This rearrangement joins TRBV19 to TRBJ1-2; 7 bases align to TRBD1. The germline V gene encodes CDR1 LNHDA and CDR2 SQIVND (reference sequence). The V and J ends lost 3 bases and 5 bases, in that order; junction bases with no gene match: 12. This CDR3 has 16 residues. The CDR3 sequence is CASSIPKTGTRYGYTF. CDR3 in DNA: TGTGCCAGTAGTATCCCTAAGACAGGGACGAGGTATGGCTACACCTTC.

The genes are TRBV2 and TRBJ2-5; unclear D gene. In germline, CDR1 is SNHLY, CDR2 FYNNEI. V lost 6 bases and J lost 2, with 13 bases in between. The CDR3 is 14 amino acids. This chain's CDR3 is CASRSPWSQETQYF. In DNA form, the CDR3 reads TGTGCCAGCAGAAGCCCTTGGTCGCAAGAGACCCAGTACTTC. Full variable domain (remainder filled in from reference TRBV2 and TRBJ2-5): EPEVTQTPSHQVTQMGQEVILRCVPISNHLYFYWYRQILGQKVEFLVSFYNNEISEKSEIFDDQFSVERPDGSNFTLKIRSTKLEDSAMYFCASRSPWSQETQYFGPGTRLLVL.

The rearrangement uses TRBV19 and TRBJ1-1; possibly TRBD1 for D (6 bases). CDR1 is LNHDA and CDR2 is SQIVND in the germline V gene (reference sequence). V shed 7 bases and J shed 0 bases, with 9 bases lying between them. The CDR3 extends over 13 amino acids. The CDR3 protein is CASNTGLNTEAFF. Written as DNA, the CDR3 is TGTGCCAGTAACACAGGGTTGAACACTGAAGCTTTCTTT.

The chain is built from TRBV28 and TRBJ1-5, with D maybe TRBD1 (6 bases). Trimming took 7 bases from V and 3 from J, leaving 22 bases between them. Germline V gene data show CDR1 as MDHEN and CDR2 as SYDVKM. The CDR3 is made up of 17 amino acids. CDR3 bases: TGTGCCAGCATTCTCCGATCCGGCAGGGGATCCAATCAGCCCCAGCATTTT. Residues: CASILRSGRGSNQPQHF.

The gene calls are TRBV9 and TRBJ2-7; no firm D call. V dropped 0 bases and J dropped 3 bases, with 7 bases sitting between them. Germline V lookup: CDR1 SGDLS, CDR2 YYNGEE. The CDR3 is 13 residues long. The CDR3 coding sequence is TGTGCCAGCAGCGTAGGTCCGAACTACGAGCAGTACTTC. Translation: CASSVGPNYEQYF.

This chain joins TRBV27 and TRBJ2-7, with D possibly being TRBD1 (5 bases). Germline CDR1 and CDR2: MNHEY and SMNVEV (reference sequence). Trimming left V 2 bases short and J 2 bases short, with 16 bases between. This CDR3 spans 16 amino acids. The CDR3 loop is CASSLGSQGLTYEQYF. The CDR3, as DNA: TGTGCCAGCAGTTTAGGTAGTCAGGGCCTGACCTACGAGCAGTACTTC.

V gene TRBV18 combines with J gene TRBJ2-2; 12 bases are a match to TRBD1. The CDR3 sequence is 17 residues long. V gave up 0 bases and J gave up 4 bases; unmatched junction bases: 3. CDR1 KGHSH and CDR2 LQKENI come from the germline V gene. The CDR3 DNA is TGTGCCAGCTCACCACCGGGACAGGGGGCGCCCACCGGGGAGCTGTTTTTT. Its translation: CASSPPGQGAPTGELFF.

The CDR3 spells CASTPQGTYEQYF. CDR3 sequence (DNA): TGCGCCAGCACCCCCCAGGGAACCTACGAGCAGTACTTC. The V gene is TRBV5-1, the J gene TRBJ2-7; TRBD1 might be the D (5 bases). CDR1 and CDR2 from the germline V gene are SGHRS and YFSETQ. The CDR3 extends over 13 amino acids. V was trimmed by 6 bases and J by 2 bases, leaving 12 bases between them.

The chain has TRBV6-5 and TRBJ2-1; no firm D call. The CDR3 sequence is 14 residues long. With 0 bases removed from V and 9 bases from J, the gap between germline ends came to 12 bases. Germline V gene sequence: CDR1 MNHEY, CDR2 SVGAGI. As DNA, the CDR3 is TGTGCCAGCAGTTACTCGGTTGCAAACGGTGAGCAGTTCTTC. This codes for CASSYSVANGEQFF.

The chain recombines TRBV2 with TRBJ1-3; D gene ambiguous. V lost 9 bases and J 4 bases, leaving 7 bases between the germline ends. Germline V gene data show CDR1 as SNHLY and CDR2 as FYNNEI. The CDR3 totals 11 residues. The CDR3 region has the DNA TGTGCCAGACCTAGGGGAAACACCATATATTTT. Its protein is CARPRGNTIYF.

The chain joins TRBV10-1 to TRBJ1-3; D is ambiguous. The CDR3 is made up of 14 amino acids. V was pared by 0 bases and J by 1 base, with 4 bases between. Germline-derived CDR1 and CDR2 are WNHNN and SYGVQD (reference sequence). DNA for the CDR3: TGCGCCAGCAGTGAGTCGGGGTCTGGAAACACCATATATTTT. Its protein product is CASSESGSGNTIYF.

V and J are TRBV3-1 (or the pseudogene TRBV3-2) and TRBJ2-3; D is perhaps TRBD2 (6 bases). Trimming took 4 bases from V and 4 from J, leaving 21 bases between them. CDR3 size: 17 residues. Germline V gene lookup returns CDR1 LGHDT and CDR2 YNNKEL (reference sequence). The CDR3 protein is CASSPPPAGPTADTQYF. CDR3 DNA sequence: TGTGCCAGCAGCCCCCCTCCCGCGGGGCCCACCGCAGATACGCAGTATTTT.

The V call is TRBV14, the J call TRBJ1-2, with no clear D. Trimming took 5 bases from V and 0 from J, leaving 7 bases between them. Germline V gene sequence: CDR1 SGHDN, CDR2 FVKESK. This CDR3 comprises 13 residues. CDR3: CASSAVTNYGYTF. In nucleotides, the CDR3 is TGTGCCAGCAGCGCAGTAACTAACTATGGCTACACCTTC.

The chain uses TRBV6-5 and TRBJ2-1, with D unclear. Per the germline V gene, CDR1 is MNHEY and CDR2 is SVGAGI. The CDR3 consists of 13 residues. The V gene lost 2 bases and the J gene lost 6 bases, with 8 bases spanning the gap. CDR3 region: CASSYPSRNEQFF. Written as DNA, the CDR3 is TGTGCCAGCAGTTACCCCAGTCGCAATGAGCAGTTCTTC.

The V call is TRBV27, the J call TRBJ1-2; D is undetermined. There are 16 residues in the CDR3. V dropped 5 bases and J dropped 2 bases, with 18 bases sitting between them. CDR1 is MNHEY, CDR2 SMNVEV, per germline (reference sequence). The CDR3 DNA is TGTGCCAGCAGTGGCTGGCAGACTAGTGGGAACTATGGCTACACCTTC. It translates to CASSGWQTSGNYGYTF.

V is TRBV7-2 and J is TRBJ2-5; 8 positions agree with TRBD2. The CDR3 loop spans 15 amino acids. The trim removed 3 bases at V and 0 bases at J, leaving 3 bases unmatched. In germline, CDR1 is SGHTA, CDR2 FQGNSA. CDR3 DNA: TGTGCCAGCAGCTTCCTTAGCGGGAACCAAGAGACCCAGTACTTC. Translating gives CASSFLSGNQETQYF. Drawing the rest from reference TRBV7-2 and TRBJ2-5, the complete variable domain is GAGVSQSPSNKVTEKGKDVELRCDPISGHTALYWYRQSLGQGLEFLIYFQGNSAPDKSGLPSDRFSAERTGGSVSTLTIQRTQQEDSAVYLCASSFLSGNQETQYFGPGTRLLVL.

A word on this clone: This sample also contains other DNA sequences that code for the same CDR3. The chain employs TRBV27 and TRBJ1-5, with 11 bases aligning to TRBD1. The CDR3 totals 15 residues. Germline assignment: CDR1 MNHEY and CDR2 SMNVEV (reference sequence). After removal of 2 bases from V and 4 bases from J, the junction contained 1 base not matched to a gene. CDR3 protein: CASSLGTGGNQPQHF. DNA of the CDR3: TGTGCCAGCAGTTTAGGGACAGGGGGAAATCAGCCCCAGCATTTT.

The chain has TRBV2 and TRBJ1-4, with 7 nucleotides matching TRBD1. The CDR3 is 12 amino acids. Unmatched junction bases numbered 5, after V lost 4 bases and J lost 12 bases. From germline, CDR1 is SNHLY and CDR2 FYNNEI. The CDR3 region is CASSGRGWELFF. The CDR3 bases are TGTGCCAGCAGTGGCAGGGGGTGGGAACTGTTTTTT.

The rearrangement uses TRBV3-1 (or the pseudogene TRBV3-2) and TRBJ2-3; D call uncertain. CDR3 length equals 15 residues. Germline assignment: CDR1 LGHDT and CDR2 YNNKEL (reference sequence). The ends were cut back, 1 base at V and 4 bases at J, with 12 bases in the middle. Here the CDR3 DNA reads TGTGCCAGCAGCCAAGGTCCACTACCTTCAGATACGCAGTATTTT. Amino acids: CASSQGPLPSDTQYF.

This rearrangement joins TRBV19 to TRBJ2-7; D is perhaps TRBD1 or TRBD2 (5 bases each). The CDR3 extends over 16 amino acids. CDR1 is LNHDA, CDR2 SQIVND, per germline (reference sequence). V dropped 6 bases and J dropped 1 base, with 19 bases sitting between them. CDR3 amino acids: CASSGTAGTPSYEQYF. As DNA, the CDR3 is TGTGCCAGTAGCGGGACGGCCGGGACCCCATCCTACGAGCAGTACTTC.

This clone came up a few times. The V call is TRBV13, the J call TRBJ1-1, with TRBD1 as a possible D gene (5 bases). Per the germline V gene, CDR1 is PRHDT and CDR2 is FYEKMQ (reference sequence). V was cut by 0 bases and J by 4 bases, with 12 bases left in between. The CDR3 runs to 15 residues. In nucleotides, the CDR3 is TGTGCCAGCAGCTTAGGGAATAGTGGGGCCACTGAAGCTTTCTTT. It is translated as CASSLGNSGATEAFF.

This chain joins TRBV9 and TRBJ1-1; D not certain. Germline lookup yields CDR1 SGDLS and CDR2 YYNGEE. The germline V and J ends were trimmed by 0 bases and 1 base, with 10 bases remaining between them. The CDR3 has 15 amino acids. CDR3 loop: CASSVATGSNTEAFF. CDR3 sequence (DNA): TGTGCCAGCAGCGTAGCTACGGGGTCGAACACTGAAGCTTTCTTT.